This T cell receptor beta chain was identified during a study of metastatic and nonmetastatic thyroid tumors. Study-level information: Repertoires of blood and of tissue (tumor or nodule) from malignant and benign thyroid patients were compared. General study results and limits: It was reportedly found that TCR beta diversity was significantly higher in malignant thyroid tumors than in benign nodules, a difference seen in both blood and tumor samples.

TCRdb re-called the PCR reads through MiXCR. Found here are about 28,000 clones, roughly 17% of them singletons; the top ten hold about 4.8%. This CDR3 contains 17 residues. Germline V gene lookup returns CDR1 DFQATT and CDR2 SNEGSKA (reference sequence). Trimming cost V 3 bases and J 0 bases, with 18 bases left between them. Nobody among the patients had been given any treatment before thyroid surgery. This clone was detected many times. Its matching antigen is unknown. The sequence derives from a female donor with papillary thyroid cancer or a benign thyroid nodule (not recorded which). Some clones in this sample may be carry-over from other donors' samples. The sample was blood. The chain links TRBV20-1 to TRBJ2-1, with D uncertain. CDR3 protein: CSASGTAASGSYNEQFF. The CDR3, as DNA: TGCAGTGCTAGCGGAACGGCGGCCTCAGGCTCCTACAATGAGCAGTTCTTC.